This T cell receptor beta chain appears in the sequencing data of a study of cytomegalovirus exposure and HLA in healthy donors. General study results and limits: Testing in vitro showed three CMV-associated chains specific for CMV antigens.

A multiplex PCR was run with 60 Vbeta primers and 13 Jbeta primers. Generated by immunoSEQ multiplex PCR, the TCRdb table keeps only in-frame clones and is missing some. In the table there are about 99,000 clones, approximately 79% of which are singletons. In its sample, this clone was seen once. What it recognizes is unknown. This sequence originates from a man aged 50 to 60 in good health and CMV-seropositive. The sample consisted of PBMCs.

CDR3 sequence: CASSAGPGGPSENEQFF. The DNA for the CDR3 is TGTGCCAGCAGTGCAGGGCCGGGAGGGCCCTCAGAAAATGAGCAGTTCTTC. V and J are TRBV27 and TRBJ2-1, with 8 bases fitting TRBD2. V lost 5 bases to trimming and J lost 7 bases; unmatched junction nucleotides: 16. Germline V lookup: CDR1 MNHEY, CDR2 SMNVEV (reference sequence). The CDR3 extends over 17 amino acids.